This T cell receptor (beta chain) was documented in a study of blood T cell repertoires in COVID-19. Method: immunoSEQ multiplex PCR; TCRdb's copy keeps in-frame clones and lacks some. This repertoire shows approximately 170,000 clones, roughly nine tenths found once; its top ten account for under 4.5%. The V end was cut by 2 bases, the J end by 6 bases, with 8 bases between. Germline V gene data show CDR1 as KGHSH and CDR2 as LQKENI. This CDR3 region has 13 residues. The chain carries TRBV18 and TRBJ1-3; D ambiguous. What was sequenced was peripheral blood. This TCR was recovered from a woman between 65 and 79 years old with acute or convalescent COVID-19. This chain's CDR3 is CASSPSSENTIYF. The DNA of the CDR3 is TGTGCCAGCTCACCAAGTAGCGAAAACACCATATATTTT.